The 10 T cell receptor beta chains below come from one sample, sequenced in a study of Ad26.COV2.S vaccination and SARS-CoV-2 variants. Sequencing used immunoSEQ multiplex PCR; TCRdb keeps in-frame clones, though not all of them. The sample consists of roughly 350,000 clones, about 87% of them appearing once. Treatment specified: 19 received Ad26.COV2.S at low or high dose, single or two shots; about 5 received placebo; per-sample allocation not given. Samples were taken on day 63 after the first vaccine or placebo injection. Material: peripheral blood, obtained in a trial of Ad26.COV2.S vaccine versus placebo. The receptors here all came from a person between 18 and 65 years old who received the Ad26.COV2.S COVID-19 vaccine or a placebo.

The J gene is TRBJ1-2, the V gene TRBV11-3; 8 nucleotides match TRBD1. Germline CDR1 is SGHNT and CDR2 is YENEEA. Trimming cost V 5 bases and J 7 bases; bases outside gene matches: 9. The CDR3 spans 14 residues. The CDR3 is CASSTIQGASGYTF. CDR3 nucleotide sequence: TGTGCCAGCAGCACAATCCAGGGGGCAAGTGGCTACACCTTC.

The chain recombines TRBV11-3 with TRBJ1-2; TRBD1 might be the D (5 bases). The CDR3 loop spans 14 amino acids. Deletions cut 3 bases from V and 7 bases from J, with 15 bases between. The germline V gene has CDR1 SGHNT and CDR2 YENEEA. In nucleotides, the CDR3 is TGTGCCAGCAGCTTCGGGACCGCCCGAGTTGGCTACACCTTC. This encodes CASSFGTARVGYTF.

The J gene is TRBJ2-7, the V gene TRBV6-5; 11 nucleotides align to TRBD1. V was pared by 3 bases and J by 1 base, with 5 bases of the junction left unmatched. Germline V gives CDR1 MNHEY, CDR2 SVGAGI. The CDR3 has 16 residues. The CDR3 region has the DNA TGTGCCAGCAGTTATGGGACAGGGGGTTCTTCCTACGAGCAGTACTTC. The encoded protein is CASSYGTGGSSYEQYF.

The genes are TRBV3-1 (or the pseudogene TRBV3-2) and TRBJ1-5; possible D gene TRBD1, 6 bases. V dropped 0 bases and J dropped 5 bases, with 17 bases sitting between them. The CDR3 consists of 17 residues. Per germline, CDR1 LGHDT and CDR2 YNNKEL (reference sequence). The CDR3 region is CASSQDRYREGDQPQHF. DNA of the CDR3: TGTGCCAGCAGCCAAGATCGTTACAGGGAGGGGGATCAGCCCCAGCATTTT.

This chain links TRBV6-2 or TRBV6-3 with TRBJ2-3, with 7 bases that match TRBD1. Per the germline V gene, CDR1 is MNHEY and CDR2 is SVGEGT. The CDR3 loop spans 15 amino acids. Losses at the gene ends were 5 bases for V and 2 bases for J; bases not matched to a gene: 7. CDR3 loop: CASSTDRANTDTQYF. In DNA form, the CDR3 reads TGTGCCAGCAGTACCGACAGGGCTAACACAGATACGCAGTATTTT.

This clone came up once. This sequence joins TRBV30 and TRBJ1-2, with D possibly TRBD1 on 5 matching bases. Per germline, CDR1 GTSNPN and CDR2 SVGIG (reference sequence). V lost 2 bases to trimming and J lost 7 bases, with 14 bases between them. The CDR3 has 13 residues. CDR3 loop: CAWSRGDTSGYTF. The CDR3 nucleotides read TGTGCCTGGAGTCGGGGGGATACAAGTGGCTACACCTTC.

The rearrangement joins TRBV25-1 to TRBJ2-5, with 13 bases fitting TRBD2. Germline lookup yields CDR1 MGHDK and CDR2 SYGVNS. The CDR3 sequence is 16 residues long. Unmatched junction bases numbered 7, after V lost 4 bases and J lost 5 bases. The CDR3 region has the DNA TGTGCCAGCAGTGTCCTAGGACTAGCGGGGGTGGAGACCCAGTACTTC. It translates to CASSVLGLAGVETQYF.

This clone was seen only once. The chain has TRBV9 and TRBJ1-1; the D is unclear. CDR3 length: 14 amino acids. With 1 base removed from V and 2 bases from J, the gap between germline ends came to 9 bases. Germline-derived CDR1 and CDR2 are SGDLS and YYNGEE. The CDR3 region has the DNA TGTGCCAGCAGCGTATTTGAGGGCAACACTGAAGCTTTCTTT. This gives the protein CASSVFEGNTEAFF.

A word on this clone: This sample also contains other DNA sequences that code for the same CDR3. The chain links TRBV7-2 to TRBJ2-3; D is possibly TRBD2 (5 bases). V was shortened by 3 bases and J by 0 bases, with 10 bases between the two germline ends. CDR1 is SGHTA, CDR2 FQGNSA, per germline. The CDR3 runs to 15 residues. In DNA form, the CDR3 reads TGTGCCAGCAGCTTGGGTGGACTTAGCACAGATACGCAGTATTTT. Translation gives CASSLGGLSTDTQYF.

V usage is TRBV30 and J usage is TRBJ1-2; a weak D match, TRBD1 (5 bases). Germline CDR1 is GTSNPN and CDR2 is SVGIG (reference sequence). V gave up 5 bases and J gave up 2 bases, with 9 bases separating them. This CDR3 comprises 12 residues. The CDR3 here is CAWLGENYGYTF. The CDR3 region has the DNA TGTGCCTGGTTGGGGGAGAACTATGGCTACACCTTC.